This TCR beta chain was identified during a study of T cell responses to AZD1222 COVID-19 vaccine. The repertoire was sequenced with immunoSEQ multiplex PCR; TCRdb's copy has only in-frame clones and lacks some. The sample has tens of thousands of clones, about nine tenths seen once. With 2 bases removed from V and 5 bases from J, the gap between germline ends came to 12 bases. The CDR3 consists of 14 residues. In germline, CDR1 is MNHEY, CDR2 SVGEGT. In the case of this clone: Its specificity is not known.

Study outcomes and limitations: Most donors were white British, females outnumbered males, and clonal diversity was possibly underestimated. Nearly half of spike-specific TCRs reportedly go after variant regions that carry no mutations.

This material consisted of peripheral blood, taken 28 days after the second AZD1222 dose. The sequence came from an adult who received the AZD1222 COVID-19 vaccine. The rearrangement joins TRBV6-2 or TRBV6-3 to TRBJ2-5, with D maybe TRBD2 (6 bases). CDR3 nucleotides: TGTGCCAGCAGTTACCGACGGGAGATCGAGACCCAGTACTTC. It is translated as CASSYRREIETQYF.